A single sample is the source of the 17 T cell receptor beta chains below, sequenced in a study of Graves' ophthalmopathy and Graves' hyperthyroidism. Researchers took RNA transcripts and amplified TCR beta CDR3 regions from them. Second-round multiplex PCR came after first-round RT-PCR with HTBI primers. TCRdb reanalysed the multiplex PCR reads using MiXCR and keeps one entry per CDR3 protein. This sample has about 210,000 distinct CDR3 sequences, with 25% to 30% found just once. The sequencing sample was made of peripheral blood. Every receptor here comes from a man in his forties or fifties with Graves' ophthalmopathy.

V is TRBV10-2 and J is TRBJ1-1; D perhaps matches TRBD1 (5 bases). This CDR3 is 13 amino acids long. Germline V lookup: CDR1 WSHSY, CDR2 SAAADI. V lost 8 bases and J lost 1, with 11 bases in between. The CDR3 region is CASGRQTNTEAFF. CDR3 bases: TGCGCCAGCGGAAGACAGACGAACACTGAAGCTTTCTTT.

This clonotype was observed at least ten times. The chain uses TRBV15 and TRBJ1-5; weak D call: TRBD1 (6 bases). The CDR3 is 16 amino acids. Trimming pared 2 bases from V and 3 bases from J, leaving 14 bases between. Germline V CDR1 and CDR2: LNHNV, YYDKDF (reference sequence). The CDR3 reads CATSRTGTSNNQPQHF. CDR3 sequence (DNA): TGTGCCACCAGCAGAACCGGGACATCTAACAATCAGCCCCAGCATTTT.

The table lists this clonotype with many counts. The chain carries TRBV19 and TRBJ2-7, with a tentative D call TRBD2 (5 bases). V lost 6 bases and J lost 4, with 16 bases in between. Germline V gene sequence: CDR1 LNHDA, CDR2 SQIVND (reference sequence). The CDR3 loop spans 14 amino acids. CDR3: CASRTDSPPYEQYF. CDR3 DNA: TGTGCCAGTAGAACGGACTCACCACCTTACGAGCAGTACTTC.

This clonotype was recorded many times. CDR3 residues: CARNWGLAGGPLPQETQYF. The CDR3, as DNA: TGTGCCAGAAATTGGGGACTAGCGGGAGGGCCGTTGCCCCAAGAGACCCAGTACTTC. This chain connects TRBV27 to TRBJ2-5; TRBD2 matches 16 bases. The CDR3 has 19 amino acids. The V gene's germline CDR1 is MNHEY and CDR2 SMNVEV (reference sequence). With 9 bases clipped from V and 1 base from J, the junction kept 14 bases outside the gene matches.

The V call is TRBV28, the J call TRBJ1-5, with D possibly TRBD1 on 5 matching bases. V dropped 5 bases and J dropped 0 bases, with 23 bases sitting between them. The CDR3 is 19 amino acids. Germline CDR1 MDHEN, CDR2 SYDVKM. CDR3 sequence (DNA): TGTGCCAGCAGTAGAGGCATAACCCGGGGGAAAAATAGCAATCAGCCCCAGCATTTT. Translating it yields CASSRGITRGKNSNQPQHF.

This clonotype has a count of ten or more. CDR3 sequence: CASLSSGSSYEQYF. The CDR3 coding sequence is TGTGCCAGCCTTTCTAGCGGGAGCTCCTACGAGCAGTACTTC. The rearrangement joins TRBV2 to TRBJ2-7; 10 bases agree with TRBD2. V lost 8 bases to trimming and J lost 0 bases; unmatched junction nucleotides: 4. CDR1 and CDR2 from the germline V gene are SNHLY and FYNNEI. The CDR3 extends over 14 amino acids.

This clonotype was counted at least ten times. The chain carries TRBV27 and TRBJ2-5; weak D call: TRBD1 (5 bases). The CDR3 extends over 16 amino acids. Germline V gene lookup returns CDR1 MNHEY and CDR2 SMNVEV (reference sequence). The V gene lost 1 base and the J gene lost 0 bases, with 12 bases spanning the gap. CDR3: CASSLYVSRDQETQYF. CDR3 in DNA: TGTGCCAGCAGTTTATACGTTTCCAGGGACCAAGAGACCCAGTACTTC.

This clonotype was observed a handful of times. J is TRBJ1-2 and V is TRBV15, with TRBD1 identical over 12 bases. CDR1 and CDR2 (germline): LNHNV, YYDKDF (reference sequence). After removal of 1 base from V and 8 bases from J, the junction contained 11 bases not matched to a gene. CDR3 size: 17 residues. The CDR3 protein is CATSRGAWGQGAQGYTF. Written as DNA, the CDR3 is TGTGCCACCAGCAGAGGGGCCTGGGGACAGGGGGCGCAAGGCTACACCTTC.

V usage is TRBV6-1 and J usage is TRBJ1-3; D might be TRBD1 (5 bases). Germline V gives CDR1 MNHNS, CDR2 SASEGT. This CDR3 has 15 amino acids. Trimming took off 3 bases at V and 3 bases at J, with 12 bases between the two ends. CDR3 in amino acids: CASSDPAGLGNTIYF. CDR3 in DNA: TGTGCCAGCAGTGATCCGGCAGGGCTTGGAAACACCATATATTTT.

The rearrangement joins TRBV12-3 or TRBV12-4 to TRBJ1-5; possible D gene TRBD1, 5 bases. This CDR3 comprises 14 residues. V was cut by 4 bases and J by 4 bases, with 11 bases left in between. CDR3 coding DNA: TGTGCCAGCAGTTCCACGGACAAGAATCAGCCCCAGCATTTT. Translated, it gives CASSSTDKNQPQHF.

The rearrangement links TRBV10-3 to TRBJ1-5, with 8 nucleotides matching TRBD1. The junction had 11 bases not matched to a gene; V was cut back by 4 bases and J by 6 bases. Germline V gives CDR1 ENHRY, CDR2 SYGVKD. The CDR3 runs 16 residues. The CDR3 DNA sequence: TGTGCCATCAGTGGTACAGGGGGATTGGGGGGTCAGCCCCAGCATTTT. Its translation: CAISGTGGLGGQPQHF.

In this sample, this clonotype turned up many times. J is TRBJ1-3 and V is TRBV4-1, with TRBD1 matching 9 bases. Germline-derived CDR1 and CDR2 are MGHRA and YSYEKL. V shed 4 bases, J shed 5 bases, and the junction held 9 bases outside the gene matches. CDR3 length: 16 amino acids. This CDR3 reads CASSPTGGQGRNTIYF. The DNA for the CDR3 is TGCGCCAGCAGCCCCACGGGAGGACAGGGGCGAAACACCATATATTTT.

Many counts were recorded for this clonotype. V is TRBV6-6 and J is TRBJ2-2; the match to TRBD2 covers 10 bases. Germline CDR1 reads MNHNY; CDR2 reads SVGAGI (reference sequence). After removal of 3 bases from V and 4 bases from J, the junction contained 11 bases not matched to a gene. This CDR3 has 18 amino acids. This CDR3 is CASSYSLAGEWSTGELFF. In nucleotides, the CDR3 is TGTGCCAGCAGTTATAGCCTAGCGGGAGAGTGGAGCACCGGGGAGCTGTTTTTT.

The gene calls are TRBV6-1 and TRBJ2-7; TRBD1 aligns across 10 bases. This CDR3 contains 16 residues. Germline V gene sequence: CDR1 MNHNS, CDR2 SASEGT. The junction had 7 bases not matched to a gene; V was cut back by 5 bases and J by 0 bases. The CDR3, as DNA: TGTGCCAGCAGTCGAAACCGGGACAGGGGCTCCTACGAGCAGTACTTC. This codes for CASSRNRDRGSYEQYF.

This clonotype has a count of ten or more. The rearrangement uses TRBV5-1 and TRBJ1-1; 7 positions agree with TRBD1. V shed 4 bases and J 1 base; nucleotides not matched to a gene: 7. Germline V lookup: CDR1 SGHRS, CDR2 YFSETQ. CDR3 length: 15 amino acids. CDR3 loop: CASSLLAGGNTEAFF. Written as DNA, the CDR3 is TGCGCCAGCAGCCTTCTGGCAGGGGGGAACACTGAAGCTTTCTTT.

The rearrangement uses TRBV7-2 and TRBJ2-5; 7 positions agree with TRBD1. The CDR3 covers 15 residues. The J segment lost 5 bases and the V segment lost 1 base, leaving 7 bases of the junction unmatched. Per germline, CDR1 SGHTA and CDR2 FQGNSA. The CDR3 region is CASSLGDSLRETQYF. DNA for the CDR3: TGTGCCAGCAGCTTAGGGGACAGTCTGAGGGAGACCCAGTACTTC.

This clonotype has just a few counts. The chain uses TRBV18 and TRBJ2-7; TRBD1 matches at 10 bases. The germline V gene encodes CDR1 KGHSH and CDR2 LQKENI. The CDR3 runs 14 residues. J gave up 4 bases and V 4 bases, and 4 bases lay outside the gene matches. CDR3 region: CASSREGQGYEQYF. CDR3 DNA sequence: TGTGCCAGCTCACGAGAGGGACAGGGGTACGAGCAGTACTTC.